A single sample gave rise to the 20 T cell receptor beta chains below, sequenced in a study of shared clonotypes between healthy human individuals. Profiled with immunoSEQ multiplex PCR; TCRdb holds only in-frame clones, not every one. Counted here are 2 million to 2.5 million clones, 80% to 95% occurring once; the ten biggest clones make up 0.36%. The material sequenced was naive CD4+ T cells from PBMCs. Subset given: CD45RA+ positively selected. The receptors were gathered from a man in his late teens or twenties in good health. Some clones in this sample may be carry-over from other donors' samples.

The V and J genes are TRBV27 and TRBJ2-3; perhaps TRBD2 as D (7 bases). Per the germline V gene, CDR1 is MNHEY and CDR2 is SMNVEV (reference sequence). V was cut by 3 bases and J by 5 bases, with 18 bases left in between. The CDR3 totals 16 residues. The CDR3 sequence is CASSFGGALSRDTQYF. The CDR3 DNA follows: TGTGCCAGCAGTTTTGGGGGGGCCCTTAGTAGAGATACGCAGTATTTT.

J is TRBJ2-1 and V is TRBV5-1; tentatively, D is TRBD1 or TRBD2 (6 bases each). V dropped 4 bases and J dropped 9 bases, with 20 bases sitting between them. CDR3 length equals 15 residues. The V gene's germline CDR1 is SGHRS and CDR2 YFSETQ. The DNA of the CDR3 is TGCGCCAGCAGCAATATCCCCGCCAAGGGGGGTGAGCAGTTCTTC. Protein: CASSNIPAKGGEQFF.

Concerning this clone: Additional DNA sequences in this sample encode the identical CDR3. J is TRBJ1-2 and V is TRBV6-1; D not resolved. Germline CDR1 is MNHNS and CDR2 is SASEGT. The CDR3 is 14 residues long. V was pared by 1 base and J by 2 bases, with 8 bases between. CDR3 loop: CASSEVGGNYGYTF. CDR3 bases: TGTGCCAGCAGTGAAGTCGGAGGGAACTATGGCTACACCTTC.

The CDR3 sequence is CASRITGSETQYF. In DNA form, the CDR3 reads TGTGCCAGCAGAATTACCGGTTCTGAGACCCAGTACTTC. This chain links TRBV27 with TRBJ2-5, with unresolved D. This CDR3 contains 13 residues. V lost 6 bases to trimming and J lost 5 bases, with 13 bases between them. The V gene's germline CDR1 is MNHEY and CDR2 SMNVEV (reference sequence).

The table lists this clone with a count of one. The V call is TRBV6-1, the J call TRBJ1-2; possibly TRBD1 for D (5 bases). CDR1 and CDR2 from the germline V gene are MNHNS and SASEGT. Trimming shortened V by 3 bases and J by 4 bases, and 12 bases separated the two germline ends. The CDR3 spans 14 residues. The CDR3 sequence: CASSEVDRSYGYTF. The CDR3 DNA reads TGTGCCAGCAGTGAGGTCGACAGATCCTATGGCTACACCTTC.

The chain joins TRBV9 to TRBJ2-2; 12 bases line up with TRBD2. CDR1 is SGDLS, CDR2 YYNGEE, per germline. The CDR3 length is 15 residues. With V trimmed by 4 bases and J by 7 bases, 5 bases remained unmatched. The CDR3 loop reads CASSWRLAGVGELFF. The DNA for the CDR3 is TGTGCCAGCAGCTGGAGACTAGCGGGAGTCGGGGAGCTGTTTTTT.

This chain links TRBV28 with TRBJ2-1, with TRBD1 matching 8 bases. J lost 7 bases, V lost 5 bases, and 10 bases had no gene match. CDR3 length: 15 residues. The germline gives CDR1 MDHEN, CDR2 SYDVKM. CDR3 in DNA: TGTGCCAGCAGTCCAACAGGGGGGTATGGAAATGAGCAGTTCTTC. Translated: CASSPTGGYGNEQFF.

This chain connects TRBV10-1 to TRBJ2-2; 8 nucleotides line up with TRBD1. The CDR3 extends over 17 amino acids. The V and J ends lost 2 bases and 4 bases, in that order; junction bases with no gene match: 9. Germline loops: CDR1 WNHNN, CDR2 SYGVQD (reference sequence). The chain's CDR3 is CASSEGGTGVATGELFF. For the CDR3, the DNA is TGCGCCAGCAGTGAGGGGGGGACAGGTGTCGCCACCGGGGAGCTGTTTTTT.

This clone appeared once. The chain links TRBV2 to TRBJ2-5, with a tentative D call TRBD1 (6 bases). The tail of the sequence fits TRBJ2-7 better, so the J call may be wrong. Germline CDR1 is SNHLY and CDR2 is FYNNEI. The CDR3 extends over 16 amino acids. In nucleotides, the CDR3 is TGTGCCAGCAGTGAGCGGCGACAGGCGTACTACTACGAGCAGTACTTC. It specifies CASSERRQAYYYEQYF.

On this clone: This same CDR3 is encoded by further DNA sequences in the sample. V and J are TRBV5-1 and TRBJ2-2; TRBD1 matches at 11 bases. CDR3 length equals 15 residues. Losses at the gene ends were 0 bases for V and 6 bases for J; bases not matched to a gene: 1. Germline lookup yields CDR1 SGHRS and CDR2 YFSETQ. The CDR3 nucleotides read TGCGCCAGCAGCTTGGGGACAGGGGGCCCCGGGGAGCTGTTTTTT. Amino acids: CASSLGTGGPGELFF. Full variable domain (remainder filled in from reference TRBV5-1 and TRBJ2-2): KAGVTQTPRYLIKTRGQQVTLSCSPISGHRSVSWYQQTPGQGLQFLFEYFSETQRNKGNFPGRFSGRQFSNSRSEMNVSTLELGDSALYLCASSLGTGGPGELFFGEGSRLTVL.

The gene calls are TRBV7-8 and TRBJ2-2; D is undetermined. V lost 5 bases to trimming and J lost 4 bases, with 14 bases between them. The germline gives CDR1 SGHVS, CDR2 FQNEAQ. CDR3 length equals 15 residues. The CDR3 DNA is TGTGCCAGCAGCAGATTGACATCCGCCACCGGGGAGCTGTTTTTT. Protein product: CASSRLTSATGELFF. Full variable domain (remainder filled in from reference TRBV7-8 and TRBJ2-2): GAGVSQSPRYKVAKRGQDVALRCDPISGHVSLFWYQQALGQGPEFLTYFQNEAQLDKSGLPSDRFFAERPEGSVSTLKIQRTQQEDSAVYLCASSRLTSATGELFFGEGSRLTVL.

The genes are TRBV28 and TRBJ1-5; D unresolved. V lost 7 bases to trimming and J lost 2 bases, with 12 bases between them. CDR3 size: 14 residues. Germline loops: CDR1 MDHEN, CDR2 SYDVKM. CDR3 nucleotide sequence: TGTGCCAGCAAACCCGGCCCTCGCAATCAGCCCCAGCATTTT. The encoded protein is CASKPGPRNQPQHF.

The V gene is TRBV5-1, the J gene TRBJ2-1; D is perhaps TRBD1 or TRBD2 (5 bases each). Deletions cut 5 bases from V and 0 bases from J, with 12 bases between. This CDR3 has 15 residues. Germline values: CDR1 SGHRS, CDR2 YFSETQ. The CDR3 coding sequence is TGCGCCAGCAGGGTAGAGGGGATCTCCTACAATGAGCAGTTCTTC. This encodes CASRVEGISYNEQFF.

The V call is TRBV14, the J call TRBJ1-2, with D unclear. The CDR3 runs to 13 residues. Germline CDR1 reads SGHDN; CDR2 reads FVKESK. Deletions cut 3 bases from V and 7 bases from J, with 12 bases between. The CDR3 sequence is CASSHGPGRGYTF. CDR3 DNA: TGTGCCAGCAGCCATGGGCCAGGCCGTGGCTACACCTTC.

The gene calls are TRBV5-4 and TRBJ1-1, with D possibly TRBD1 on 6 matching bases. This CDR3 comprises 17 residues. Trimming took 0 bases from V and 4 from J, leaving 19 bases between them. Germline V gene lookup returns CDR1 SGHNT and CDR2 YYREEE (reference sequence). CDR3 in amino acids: CASSLARGRGGFTEAFF. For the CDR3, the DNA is TGTGCCAGCAGCTTGGCTAGGGGCAGGGGAGGATTCACTGAAGCTTTCTTT.

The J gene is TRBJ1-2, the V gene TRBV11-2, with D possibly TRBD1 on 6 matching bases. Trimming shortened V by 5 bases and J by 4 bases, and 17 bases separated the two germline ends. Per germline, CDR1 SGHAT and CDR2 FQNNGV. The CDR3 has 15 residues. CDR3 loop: CASSGPDSLSYGYTF. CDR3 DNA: TGTGCCAGCAGCGGACCGGACAGCCTCTCCTATGGCTACACCTTC. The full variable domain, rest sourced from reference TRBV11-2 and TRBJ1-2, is EAGVAQSPRYKIIEKRQSVAFWCNPISGHATLYWYQQILGQGPKLLIQFQNNGVVDDSQLPKDRFSAERLKGVDSTLKIQPAKLEDSAVYLCASSGPDSLSYGYTFGSGTRLTVV.

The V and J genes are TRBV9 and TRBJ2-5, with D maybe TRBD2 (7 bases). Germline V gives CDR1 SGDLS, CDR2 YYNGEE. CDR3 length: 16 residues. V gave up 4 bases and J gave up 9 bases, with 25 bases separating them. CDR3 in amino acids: CASSLGKGGPPEPQYF. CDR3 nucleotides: TGTGCCAGCAGCCTAGGAAAGGGGGGGCCCCCCGAGCCCCAGTACTTC. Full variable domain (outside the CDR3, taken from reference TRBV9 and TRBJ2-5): DSGVTQTPKHLITATGQRVTLRCSPRSGDLSVYWYQQSLDQGLQFLIQYYNGEERAKGNILERFSAQQFPDLHSELNLSSLELGDSALYFCASSLGKGGPPEPQYFGPGTRLLVL.

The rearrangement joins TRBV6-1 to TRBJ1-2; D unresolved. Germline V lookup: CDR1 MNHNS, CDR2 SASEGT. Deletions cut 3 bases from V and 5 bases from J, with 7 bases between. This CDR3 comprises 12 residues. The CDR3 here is CASSDSTYGYTF. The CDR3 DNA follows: TGTGCCAGCAGTGACTCCACTTATGGCTACACCTTC.

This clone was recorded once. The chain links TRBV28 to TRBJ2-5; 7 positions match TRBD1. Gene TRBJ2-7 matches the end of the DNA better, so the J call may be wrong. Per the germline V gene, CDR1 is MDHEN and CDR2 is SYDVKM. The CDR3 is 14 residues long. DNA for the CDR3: TGTGCCAGCGGGCGTCTGACAGGGCTCCTCGAGCAGTACTTC. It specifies CASGRLTGLLEQYF.

The CDR3 sequence is CASSSSGTGNYGYTF. The DNA for the CDR3 is TGTGCCAGCAGTTCCTCCGGGACAGGGAATTATGGCTACACCTTC. V and J are TRBV28 and TRBJ1-2; 9 positions agree with TRBD1. After removal of 4 bases from V and 5 bases from J, the junction contained 8 bases not matched to a gene. The length of the CDR3 is 15 residues. Germline loops: CDR1 MDHEN, CDR2 SYDVKM.